Shown below are 26 T cell receptor beta chains from a single sample sequenced in a study of monozygotic twins with inflammatory bowel disease. TCRdb derives one entry per CDR3 protein from the 5' RACE reads, leaving out DNA. The data include approximately 300,000 distinct CDR3 sequences; the top ten clones carry over 5%. The source material was blood. The source is a human donor with ulcerative colitis or Crohn's disease, or a healthy co-twin of an affected twin (not recorded which).

V usage is TRBV7-9 and J usage is TRBJ2-5; TCRdb names TRBD1, which stays unverified in the absence of DNA. CDR3 size: 13 residues. Germline-derived CDR1 and CDR2 are SEHNR and FQNEAQ (reference sequence). The CDR3 spells CASSIAGVETQYF.

The J gene is TRBJ2-7, the V gene TRBV7-2. CDR3 length: 15 amino acids. CDR1 is SGHTA and CDR2 is FQGNSA in the germline V gene. The CDR3 reads CASSLGSSRPGEQYF.

The chain is built from TRBV12-3 or TRBV12-4 and TRBJ2-2; TCRdb selects TRBD1, and the lack of DNA leaves this call unchecked. There are 15 residues in the CDR3. This CDR3 is CASSSESDTTLTPFF.

The chain carries TRBV29-1 and TRBJ1-3. Germline V CDR1 and CDR2: SQVTM, ANQGSEA. The CDR3 has 14 residues. The CDR3 spells CSVAYERLGNTIYF.

CDR3 protein: CASSQADTQYF. The chain couples TRBV14 to TRBJ2-3. Germline V CDR1 and CDR2: SGHDN, FVKESK. This CDR3 has 11 amino acids.

The chain employs TRBV24-1 and TRBJ2-3; TCRdb proposes TRBD1, but this gene call is untestable without DNA. The germline gives CDR1 KGHDR, CDR2 SFDVKD. The CDR3 has 13 residues. Here the CDR3 reads CATQRPGTDTQYF.

The chain's CDR3 is CSAPHRGQGQDTQYF. The chain employs TRBV20-1 and TRBJ2-3; TCRdb returns TRBD1, unconfirmable since there is no DNA. Germline CDR1 is DFQATT and CDR2 is SNEGSKA (reference sequence). The CDR3 spans 15 residues.

This chain links TRBV12-3 or TRBV12-4 with TRBJ2-2. This CDR3 spans 13 amino acids. CDR3 loop: CASSLTQTGELFF.

The chain uses TRBV14 and TRBJ2-2; with no DNA, the TCRdb D assignment of TRBD2 cannot be verified. Germline CDR1 is SGHDN and CDR2 is FVKESK. This CDR3 has 18 amino acids. Here the CDR3 reads CASSQDWGLASNTGELFF.

V and J are TRBV27 and TRBJ2-1; TCRdb indicates TRBD1, and absent DNA this call remains unverified. The CDR3 sequence is 14 residues long. The germline gives CDR1 MNHEY, CDR2 SMNVEV (reference sequence). The CDR3 sequence is CASTRWDAYNEQFF.

V gene TRBV30 combines with J gene TRBJ2-5; TCRdb outputs TRBD2, but without DNA this stays unchecked. This CDR3 has 18 residues. From germline, CDR1 is GTSNPN and CDR2 SVGIG (reference sequence). This chain's CDR3 is CAWSGYVASGRAAETQYF. The full variable domain, with the rest looked up from reference TRBV30 and TRBJ2-5, is SQTIHQWPATLVQPVGSPLSLECTVEGTSNPNLYWYRQAAGRGLQLLFYSVGIGQISSEVPQNLSASRPQDRQFILSSKKLLLSDSGFYLCAWSGYVASGRAAETQYFGPGTRLLVL.

The chain carries TRBV20-1 and TRBJ1-5; TCRdb designates TRBD1, a call that cannot be tested without DNA. The germline gives CDR1 DFQATT, CDR2 SNEGSKA (reference sequence). The CDR3 is made up of 15 amino acids. This CDR3 reads CSAPDRGQGNQPQHF.

The chain is built from TRBV4-3 and TRBJ1-1. Germline-derived CDR1 and CDR2 are LGHNA and YSLEER. CDR3 length: 13 residues. CDR3 residues: CASSQVQNTEAFF.

The chain uses TRBV5-1 and TRBJ2-7; TCRdb reports TRBD1, a call that lacks DNA to check it against. This CDR3 spans 14 amino acids. Germline CDR1 SGHRS, CDR2 YFSETQ. The CDR3 is CASSLSTGTYEQYF.

V is TRBV27 and J is TRBJ1-1. CDR3 length equals 14 residues. Germline values: CDR1 MNHEY, CDR2 SMNVEV (reference sequence). CDR3 residues: CASSLSIGNTEAFF.

J is TRBJ2-7 and V is TRBV5-1. Germline V gene lookup returns CDR1 SGHRS and CDR2 YFSETQ. The length of the CDR3 is 16 residues. Here the CDR3 reads CASSLESQFFTGEQYF. The whole variable domain, filled in from reference TRBV5-1 and TRBJ2-7, reads KAGVTQTPRYLIKTRGQQVTLSCSPISGHRSVSWYQQTPGQGLQFLFEYFSETQRNKGNFPGRFSGRQFSNSRSEMNVSTLELGDSALYLCASSLESQFFTGEQYFGPGTRLTVT.

The rearrangement links TRBV5-1 to TRBJ2-2; absent DNA, TCRdb's TRBD1 call cannot be checked. Germline V gene sequence: CDR1 SGHRS, CDR2 YFSETQ. The CDR3 extends over 16 amino acids. CDR3 sequence reads: CASSLSGPYYTGELFF.

The V call is TRBV6-1, the J call TRBJ2-7; TCRdb selects TRBD2, and the lack of DNA leaves this call unchecked. Germline CDR1 is MNHNS and CDR2 is SASEGT. This CDR3 is built from 14 residues. The chain's CDR3 is CASRASGLTYEQYF.

The chain recombines TRBV5-1 with TRBJ2-5; TCRdb picks TRBD1, but there is no DNA to check that call. Per the germline V gene, CDR1 is SGHRS and CDR2 is YFSETQ. This CDR3 is 14 amino acids long. The CDR3 sequence is CASSRQGHQETQYF.

The CDR3 protein is CSVLELAEKAYEQYF. The rearrangement joins TRBV29-1 to TRBJ2-7; the D call of TRBD2 rests on TCRdb alone, since no DNA is present to check it. This CDR3 has 15 amino acids. The germline gives CDR1 SQVTM, CDR2 ANQGSEA.

The chain has TRBV29-1 and TRBJ1-6; TCRdb names TRBD1, which stays unverified in the absence of DNA. The CDR3 extends over 15 amino acids. In germline, CDR1 is SQVTM, CDR2 ANQGSEA. CDR3 sequence reads: CSARLTGIGNSPLHF.

This chain connects TRBV7-2 to TRBJ1-1. The CDR3 contains 12 residues. In germline, CDR1 is SGHTA, CDR2 FQGNSA. This chain's CDR3 is CASSLLTVNAFF.

The rearrangement joins TRBV12-3 or TRBV12-4 to TRBJ2-1; the D call of TRBD1 rests on TCRdb alone, since no DNA is present to check it. The CDR3 loop spans 14 amino acids. The CDR3 protein is CASSFRRGRGEQFF.

The genes are TRBV7-6 and TRBJ2-3. CDR1 and CDR2 from the germline V gene are SGHVS and FNYEAQ. The CDR3 extends over 15 amino acids. The CDR3 loop is CASSLEATDTDTQYF. Variable domain in full (rest from reference TRBV7-6 and TRBJ2-3): GAGVSQSPRYKVTKRGQDVALRCDPISGHVSLYWYRQALGQGPEFLTYFNYEAQQDKSGLPNDRFSAERPEGSISTLTIQRTEQRDSAMYRCASSLEATDTDTQYFGPGTRLTVL.

The V gene is TRBV12-3 or TRBV12-4, the J gene TRBJ1-2; TCRdb's D gene call, TRBD1, goes unchecked for lack of DNA. This CDR3 has 15 residues. The CDR3 loop is CASSSRDRANYGYTF.

The chain uses TRBV14 and TRBJ2-3. The length of the CDR3 is 16 residues. CDR1 and CDR2 from the germline V gene are SGHDN and FVKESK. The chain's CDR3 is CASSPRRIASSGTQYF.